This passage covers 9 T cell receptor beta chains from one sample sequenced in a study of T-cell reconstitution after alpha-beta-depleted transplantation in children. Construction of the TCRbeta library involved unique molecular identifiers. A single record per CDR3 protein comes from TCRdb applying MiXCR to the PCR reads. The table records about 830,000 distinct CDR3 sequences, around 17% of them present only once. Sequencing used PBMCs, mostly from graft donor cells, obtained 360 days after TCRalphabeta/CD19-depleted stem cell transplant. Receptors originate from a male patient younger than 18 who had a stem cell transplant for acute lymphoblastic leukemia, so the T cells may come from the graft donor.

There are a few counts of this clonotype. V gene TRBV9 combines with J gene TRBJ2-6; D is uncertain. Trimming removed 0 bases at V and 0 bases at J, with 4 bases between. Looked up from germline, CDR1 is SGDLS and CDR2 is YYNGEE. The length of the CDR3 is 15 residues. CDR3 nucleotides: TGTGCCAGCAGCGTAGGCCTCTCTGGGGCCAACGTCCTGACTTTC. Protein product: CASSVGLSGANVLTF.

This clonotype has only a few counts. V and J are TRBV20-1 and TRBJ2-7; 13 bases are shared with TRBD2. V lost 3 bases, J lost 0 bases, and 11 bases stayed unmatched. Per germline, CDR1 DFQATT and CDR2 SNEGSKA (reference sequence). The CDR3 has 18 amino acids. The CDR3 region is CSARVGLAGELSSYEQYF. CDR3 nucleotides: TGCAGTGCTAGGGTCGGACTAGCGGGAGAGTTGAGCTCCTACGAGCAGTACTTC.

This clonotype has a handful of counts. The chain has TRBV29-1 and TRBJ2-7, with TRBD1 matching 7 bases. There are 17 residues in the CDR3. The V gene's germline CDR1 is SQVTM and CDR2 ANQGSEA. With 6 bases clipped from V and 2 bases from J, the junction kept 19 bases outside the gene matches. The CDR3 region has the DNA TGCAGCGTCCTTGGGGAACCGGGACAGCAAAAAACCTACGAGCAGTACTTC. Protein: CSVLGEPGQQKTYEQYF.

There are a few counts of this clonotype. The V call is TRBV12-3 or TRBV12-4, the J call TRBJ1-2; D gene unclear. V was pared by 1 base and J by 5 bases, with 11 bases between. This CDR3 has 14 amino acids. Here the CDR3 DNA reads TGTGCCAGCAGTTTAGTCGGCCCAGAATATGGCTACACCTTC. It specifies CASSLVGPEYGYTF.

The chain combines TRBV12-3 or TRBV12-4 with TRBJ1-5; TRBD1 agrees at 8 bases. V was pared by 6 bases and J by 3 bases, with 4 bases of the junction left unmatched. There are 14 residues in the CDR3. For the CDR3, the DNA is TGTGCCAGCAGCCGACAGGGGAACAATCAGCCCCAGCATTTT. Protein product: CASSRQGNNQPQHF.

This clonotype was seen more than once but under ten times. The genes are TRBV7-9 and TRBJ2-7; D remains unclear. CDR3 length: 12 residues. The germline V and J ends were trimmed by 7 bases and 0 bases, with 7 bases remaining between them. Germline CDR1 SEHNR, CDR2 FQNEAQ (reference sequence). CDR3 nucleotide sequence: TGTGCCAGCACTGACTTCTCCTACGAGCAGTACTTC. This encodes CASTDFSYEQYF.

This rearrangement joins TRBV7-8 to TRBJ2-3; D is unresolved. Germline V gene sequence: CDR1 SGHVS, CDR2 FQNEAQ. The CDR3 is made up of 14 amino acids. Trimming pared 11 bases from V and 0 bases from J, leaving 15 bases between. The CDR3 coding sequence is TGTGCCTCATCCGCTGACACAAGCACAGATACGCAGTATTTT. It is translated as CASSADTSTDTQYF.

This clonotype was counted between two and nine times. The V and J genes are TRBV7-9 and TRBJ2-1; 7 nucleotides line up with TRBD2. Trimming removed 5 bases from V and 4 bases from J; junction bases left unmatched: 14. This CDR3 has 17 amino acids. Germline V gene data show CDR1 as SEHNR and CDR2 as FQNEAQ (reference sequence). CDR3 sequence: CASSPFREGPHYNEQFF. Written as DNA, the CDR3 is TGTGCCAGCAGCCCCTTCAGGGAGGGGCCCCATTACAATGAGCAGTTCTTC.

This clonotype was seen a handful of times. The V call is TRBV6-2 or TRBV6-3, the J call TRBJ2-7; 7 bases are a match to TRBD2. Germline V CDR1 and CDR2: MNHEY, SVGEGT. V shed 0 bases, J shed 3 bases, and the junction held 5 bases outside the gene matches. The CDR3 is 15 amino acids. CDR3 residues: CASSYSGGAVYEQYF. In DNA form, the CDR3 reads TGTGCCAGCAGTTACTCGGGAGGGGCGGTCTACGAGCAGTACTTC.